Here is one T cell receptor (beta chain) with its context. This sample stems from a study of blood T cell repertoires in COVID-19. Turning to the study itself: Spain, Italy and the United States supplied samples that represented acute and convalescent COVID-19.

CDR1 and CDR2 from the germline V gene are KGHDR and SFDVKD. J lost 4 bases, V lost 5 bases, and 6 bases had no gene match. There are 16 residues in the CDR3. Profiled with immunoSEQ multiplex PCR; TCRdb holds only in-frame clones, not every one. Of some 130,000 clones in the sample, roughly 80% were seen once. The clonotype originates from a man in his sixties who had recovered from COVID-19. Sequencing used peripheral blood. The gene calls are TRBV24-1 and TRBJ1-5, with TRBD1 matching 11 bases. The DNA of the CDR3 is TGTGCCACCAGTGGAACCGGGACAGGGGGTAATCAGCCCCAGCATTTT. Translated: CATSGTGTGGNQPQHF.